These T cell receptor beta chains were read from a single sample in a study of cytomegalovirus exposure and HLA in healthy donors. Here immunoSEQ multiplex PCR was the method, and the copy in TCRdb shows in-frame clones only, minus some. Of roughly 150,000 clones in the sample, 78% were seen once. Sequencing was done on a sample of PBMCs. The receptors come from a male donor in good health and CMV-seronegative. CDR3s include the opening cysteine and the closing phenylalanine or tryptophan. Fields, in order: J gene, V gene, clone size, D gene, CDR3 protein, CDR3 DNA. D genes are given only for firm matches. Not every row has a clone size; where given, it reads once, few, many or a size class.

J: TRBJ2-7
V: TRBV5-1
size: NA
D: NA
CDR3: CASSQAGGANYEQYF
DNA: TGCGCCAGCAGCCAGGCAGGTGGGGCCAACTACGAGCAGTACTTC

J: TRBJ2-5
V: TRBV4-3
size: NA
D: NA
CDR3: CASSQDLPAGQETQYF
DNA: TGCGCCAGCAGCCAAGACCTACCCGCAGGGCAAGAGACCCAGTACTTC

J: TRBJ1-1
V: TRBV4-3
size: NA
D: TRBD1
CDR3: CASSRTGATEAFF
DNA: TGCGCCAGCAGCCGGACAGGGGCTACTGAAGCTTTCTTT

J: TRBJ1-2
V: TRBV2
size: once
D: NA
CDR3: CASSADSWGGYTF
DNA: TGTGCCAGCAGCGCGGACAGTTGGGGTGGCTACACCTTC

J: TRBJ2-1
V: TRBV4-3
size: few
D: NA
CDR3: CASRLSSDSYNEQFF
DNA: TGCGCCAGCAGACTCTCTAGCGACTCCTACAATGAGCAGTTCTTC

J: TRBJ2-7
V: TRBV7-9
size: NA
D: NA
CDR3: CASSSYRVSYEQYF
DNA: TGTGCCAGCAGCTCCTACAGGGTTTCCTACGAGCAGTACTTC

J: TRBJ2-5
V: TRBV5-6
size: NA
D: NA
CDR3: CASSTPGGETQYF
DNA: TGTGCCAGCAGCACACCGGGGGGCGAGACCCAGTACTTC

J: TRBJ2-7
V: TRBV9
size: few
D: NA
CDR3: CASSPRVGSYEQYF
DNA: TGTGCCAGCAGCCCGCGGGTGGGGTCCTACGAGCAGTACTTC

J: TRBJ2-7
V: TRBV7-2
size: NA
D: TRBD2
CDR3: CASSPPGLAGGYEQYF
DNA: TGTGCCAGCAGCCCTCCCGGACTAGCGGGAGGGTACGAGCAGTACTTC

J: TRBJ2-5
V: TRBV5-1
size: few
D: TRBD2
CDR3: CASSLGTSGGAQETQYF
DNA: TGCGCCAGCAGCTTGGGGACTAGCGGGGGGGCCCAAGAGACCCAGTACTTC

J: TRBJ1-1
V: TRBV6-1
size: few
D: NA
CDR3: CASKFPTEAFF
DNA: TGTGCCAGCAAATTTCCAACTGAAGCTTTCTTT

J: TRBJ1-5
V: TRBV6-5
size: NA
D: TRBD1
CDR3: CASRPRTGPIQPQHF
DNA: TGTGCCAGCAGACCGAGGACAGGGCCCATTCAGCCCCAGCATTTT